Below are 5 T cell receptor beta chains sequenced from a single sample in a study of T-cell reconstitution after alpha-beta-depleted transplantation in children (dated by TCRdb to 2016 to 2017). Library creation used PCR. The run used an Illumina HiSeq 2500. To normalize quantification of the TCRbeta repertoire, the TCR libraries were built with molecular barcoding that relied on unique molecular identifiers. TCRdb reanalyzed the raw reads on its own, using fastp at Q25 for trimming and MiXCR for clone calling, and kept in-frame beta chains. Identical CDR3 proteins give one entry, which carries the most common genes and DNA. A total of about 98,000 distinct CDR3 sequences appear in this sample, 4.5% to 7.5% of them only once. Jointly, the top ten make up more than 5.5% of the sample. The sample's time point label, in plain terms: day 60 (about 2 months) after transplantation. What this sample's treatment or condition label stands for: allogeneic hematopoietic cell transplantation with graft depleted of TCRalphabeta T cells and CD19 B cells.

Sequenced material: PBMCs, mostly from graft donor cells, taken 60 days after TCRalphabeta/CD19-depleted stem cell transplant. These receptors were collected from a female patient between 2 and 15 years old who had a stem cell transplant for Fanconi anemia, so the T cells may come from the graft donor.

Many counts were recorded for this clonotype. The rearrangement uses TRBV7-7 and TRBJ2-5; D not certain. Germline V gene data show CDR1 as SSHAT and CDR2 as FNYEAQ (reference sequence). This CDR3 comprises 17 residues. V shed 5 bases and J shed 0 bases, with 19 bases lying between them. The CDR3 region has the DNA TGTGCCAGCAGCCTAGGTAGAAGTAGCTGGAACCAAGAGACCCAGTACTTC. Its protein is CASSLGRSSWNQETQYF.

This clonotype appeared many times. V is TRBV5-1 and J is TRBJ1-1, with D uncertain. Germline loops: CDR1 SGHRS, CDR2 YFSETQ. The CDR3 sequence is 15 residues long. Trimming left V 0 bases short and J 3 bases short, with 12 bases between. CDR3 sequence reads: CASSLGPSGDTEAFF. The CDR3 region has the DNA TGCGCCAGCAGCTTGGGGCCCAGTGGAGACACTGAAGCTTTCTTT.

V gene TRBV7-3 combines with J gene TRBJ2-1; D may be TRBD1 (5 bases). Trimming took off 2 bases at V and 1 base at J, with 15 bases between the two ends. This CDR3 has 17 amino acids. Germline V gives CDR1 SGHTA, CDR2 FQGTGA. Here the CDR3 reads CASSLWPLSGSYNEQFF. The CDR3 DNA follows: TGTGCCAGCAGCTTATGGCCCCTTTCAGGGTCCTACAATGAGCAGTTCTTC.

The table lists this clonotype with many counts. This chain links TRBV6-2 or TRBV6-3 with TRBJ2-5; TRBD2 aligns across 8 bases. Germline CDR1 reads MNHEY; CDR2 reads SVGEGT. V lost 5 bases to trimming and J lost 5 bases; unmatched junction nucleotides: 7. The CDR3 spans 14 residues. CDR3 region: CASSRRLAWETQYF. Here the CDR3 DNA reads TGTGCCAGCAGTCGCAGACTAGCGTGGGAGACCCAGTACTTC.

Ten or more counts support this clonotype. The V call is TRBV28, the J call TRBJ2-7; either TRBD1 or TRBD2 may fit D (5 bases each). CDR1 is MDHEN and CDR2 is SYDVKM in the germline V gene. V lost 8 bases, J lost 3 bases, and 8 bases lay in between. The CDR3 covers 11 residues. The CDR3 nucleotides are TGTGCCAGCCGGGGCGACTACGAGCAGTACTTC. The encoded protein is CASRGDYEQYF.